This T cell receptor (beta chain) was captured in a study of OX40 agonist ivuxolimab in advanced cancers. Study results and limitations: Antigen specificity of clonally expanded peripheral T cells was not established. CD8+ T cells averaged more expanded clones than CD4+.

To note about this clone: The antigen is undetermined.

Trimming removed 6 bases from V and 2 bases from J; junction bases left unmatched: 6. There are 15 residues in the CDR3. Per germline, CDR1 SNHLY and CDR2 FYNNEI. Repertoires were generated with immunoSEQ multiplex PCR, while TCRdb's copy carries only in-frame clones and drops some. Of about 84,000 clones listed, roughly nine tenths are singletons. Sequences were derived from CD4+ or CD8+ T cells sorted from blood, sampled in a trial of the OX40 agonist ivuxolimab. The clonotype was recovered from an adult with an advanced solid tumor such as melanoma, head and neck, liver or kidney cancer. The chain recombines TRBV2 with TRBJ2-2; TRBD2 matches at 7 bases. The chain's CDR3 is CASRGGGSNTGELFF. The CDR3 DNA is TGTGCCAGCAGGGGAGGCGGGAGTAACACCGGGGAGCTGTTTTTT. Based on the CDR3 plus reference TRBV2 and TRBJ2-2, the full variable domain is EPEVTQTPSHQVTQMGQEVILRCVPISNHLYFYWYRQILGQKVEFLVSFYNNEISEKSEIFDDQFSVERPDGSNFTLKIRSTKLEDSAMYFCASRGGGSNTGELFFGEGSRLTVL.